Below, 5 T cell receptor beta chains from the same sample are listed, as sequenced in a study of blood T cell repertoires in COVID-19. Profiled with immunoSEQ multiplex PCR; TCRdb holds only in-frame clones, not every one. Counted here are about 320,000 clones, about nine tenths occurring once; the ten biggest clones make up 1.5% to 2%. The material sequenced was peripheral blood. Receptors originate from a woman between 25 and 40 years old with COVID-19, enrolled during active disease.

V is TRBV9 and J is TRBJ2-2, with TRBD2 matching 12 bases. There are 17 residues in the CDR3. Germline V lookup: CDR1 SGDLS, CDR2 YYNGEE. The J segment lost 1 base and the V segment lost 1 base, leaving 2 bases of the junction unmatched. The DNA for the CDR3 is TGTGCCAGCAGCGTACGACTAGCGGGGGAGAACACCGGGGAGCTGTTTTTT. This gives the protein CASSVRLAGENTGELFF.

The chain joins TRBV10-1 to TRBJ1-5; TRBD1 might be the D (6 bases). This CDR3 spans 16 amino acids. Germline V gene sequence: CDR1 WNHNN, CDR2 SYGVQD (reference sequence). The ends were cut back, 6 bases at V and 3 bases at J, with 18 bases in the middle. This CDR3 is CASSAPDSSNNQPQHF. The CDR3 DNA sequence: TGCGCCAGCAGCGCGCCGGACAGCTCAAACAATCAGCCCCAGCATTTT.

The chain employs TRBV6-5 and TRBJ2-1; D is undetermined. The germline CDR1 and CDR2 sequences are MNHEY and SVGAGI. The CDR3 has 16 residues. The V gene lost 0 bases and the J gene lost 5 bases, with 14 bases spanning the gap. CDR3: CASSYSPPRSDNEQFF. CDR3 nucleotide sequence: TGTGCCAGCAGTTACTCACCCCCCAGGTCCGACAATGAGCAGTTCTTC.

The rearrangement joins TRBV2 to TRBJ2-5; D is perhaps TRBD1 (6 bases). The CDR3 is made up of 15 amino acids. V was cut by 4 bases and J by 3 bases, with 15 bases left in between. Germline loops: CDR1 SNHLY, CDR2 FYNNEI. This CDR3 reads CASSGRRTDKETQYF. CDR3 coding DNA: TGTGCCAGCAGTGGGAGACGGACAGACAAAGAGACCCAGTACTTC.

The chain uses TRBV24-1 and TRBJ2-1; 12 positions match TRBD2. The CDR3 length is 16 residues. V shed 3 bases and J 3 bases; nucleotides not matched to a gene: 2. Germline V lookup: CDR1 KGHDR, CDR2 SFDVKD. This CDR3 reads CATSDPSGGGYNEQFF. The CDR3 nucleotides are TGTGCCACCAGTGATCCTAGCGGGGGGGGCTACAATGAGCAGTTCTTC.